This TCR beta chain was retrieved from a study of PD-1 blockade in classical Hodgkin lymphoma. Profiled with immunoSEQ multiplex PCR; TCRdb holds only in-frame clones, not every one. Of just under 20,000 clones listed, roughly 77% are singletons. The time point: cycle 4 day 1 (C4D1), after less than seven weeks of nivolumab. Relapses following autologous stem cell transplantation were seen in all patients, with brentuximab vedotin exposure varying. V was trimmed by 9 bases and J by 5 bases, leaving 16 bases between them. Germline lookup yields CDR1 LNHDA and CDR2 SQIVND (reference sequence). CDR3 length: 13 residues. Study-level points and caveats: A significant rise in TCR diversity by C4D1 was seen for CD4+ but not CD8+ cells. Patients newly diagnosed and complete responders had comparable baseline diversity. Newly diagnosed patients were said to have less baseline TCR diversity than healthy donors did.

Only a few counts were recorded for this clone. Its antigen is not identified. This receptor was identified in a human donor with classical Hodgkin lymphoma. Sample: peripheral blood mononuclear cells (PBMCs), taken before the fourth cycle of nivolumab. V and J are TRBV19 and TRBJ1-1; D ambiguous. This CDR3 is CASSLTGFTEAFF. The CDR3 DNA reads TGTGCCAGCAGTTTGACGGGGTTTACTGAAGCTTTCTTT.